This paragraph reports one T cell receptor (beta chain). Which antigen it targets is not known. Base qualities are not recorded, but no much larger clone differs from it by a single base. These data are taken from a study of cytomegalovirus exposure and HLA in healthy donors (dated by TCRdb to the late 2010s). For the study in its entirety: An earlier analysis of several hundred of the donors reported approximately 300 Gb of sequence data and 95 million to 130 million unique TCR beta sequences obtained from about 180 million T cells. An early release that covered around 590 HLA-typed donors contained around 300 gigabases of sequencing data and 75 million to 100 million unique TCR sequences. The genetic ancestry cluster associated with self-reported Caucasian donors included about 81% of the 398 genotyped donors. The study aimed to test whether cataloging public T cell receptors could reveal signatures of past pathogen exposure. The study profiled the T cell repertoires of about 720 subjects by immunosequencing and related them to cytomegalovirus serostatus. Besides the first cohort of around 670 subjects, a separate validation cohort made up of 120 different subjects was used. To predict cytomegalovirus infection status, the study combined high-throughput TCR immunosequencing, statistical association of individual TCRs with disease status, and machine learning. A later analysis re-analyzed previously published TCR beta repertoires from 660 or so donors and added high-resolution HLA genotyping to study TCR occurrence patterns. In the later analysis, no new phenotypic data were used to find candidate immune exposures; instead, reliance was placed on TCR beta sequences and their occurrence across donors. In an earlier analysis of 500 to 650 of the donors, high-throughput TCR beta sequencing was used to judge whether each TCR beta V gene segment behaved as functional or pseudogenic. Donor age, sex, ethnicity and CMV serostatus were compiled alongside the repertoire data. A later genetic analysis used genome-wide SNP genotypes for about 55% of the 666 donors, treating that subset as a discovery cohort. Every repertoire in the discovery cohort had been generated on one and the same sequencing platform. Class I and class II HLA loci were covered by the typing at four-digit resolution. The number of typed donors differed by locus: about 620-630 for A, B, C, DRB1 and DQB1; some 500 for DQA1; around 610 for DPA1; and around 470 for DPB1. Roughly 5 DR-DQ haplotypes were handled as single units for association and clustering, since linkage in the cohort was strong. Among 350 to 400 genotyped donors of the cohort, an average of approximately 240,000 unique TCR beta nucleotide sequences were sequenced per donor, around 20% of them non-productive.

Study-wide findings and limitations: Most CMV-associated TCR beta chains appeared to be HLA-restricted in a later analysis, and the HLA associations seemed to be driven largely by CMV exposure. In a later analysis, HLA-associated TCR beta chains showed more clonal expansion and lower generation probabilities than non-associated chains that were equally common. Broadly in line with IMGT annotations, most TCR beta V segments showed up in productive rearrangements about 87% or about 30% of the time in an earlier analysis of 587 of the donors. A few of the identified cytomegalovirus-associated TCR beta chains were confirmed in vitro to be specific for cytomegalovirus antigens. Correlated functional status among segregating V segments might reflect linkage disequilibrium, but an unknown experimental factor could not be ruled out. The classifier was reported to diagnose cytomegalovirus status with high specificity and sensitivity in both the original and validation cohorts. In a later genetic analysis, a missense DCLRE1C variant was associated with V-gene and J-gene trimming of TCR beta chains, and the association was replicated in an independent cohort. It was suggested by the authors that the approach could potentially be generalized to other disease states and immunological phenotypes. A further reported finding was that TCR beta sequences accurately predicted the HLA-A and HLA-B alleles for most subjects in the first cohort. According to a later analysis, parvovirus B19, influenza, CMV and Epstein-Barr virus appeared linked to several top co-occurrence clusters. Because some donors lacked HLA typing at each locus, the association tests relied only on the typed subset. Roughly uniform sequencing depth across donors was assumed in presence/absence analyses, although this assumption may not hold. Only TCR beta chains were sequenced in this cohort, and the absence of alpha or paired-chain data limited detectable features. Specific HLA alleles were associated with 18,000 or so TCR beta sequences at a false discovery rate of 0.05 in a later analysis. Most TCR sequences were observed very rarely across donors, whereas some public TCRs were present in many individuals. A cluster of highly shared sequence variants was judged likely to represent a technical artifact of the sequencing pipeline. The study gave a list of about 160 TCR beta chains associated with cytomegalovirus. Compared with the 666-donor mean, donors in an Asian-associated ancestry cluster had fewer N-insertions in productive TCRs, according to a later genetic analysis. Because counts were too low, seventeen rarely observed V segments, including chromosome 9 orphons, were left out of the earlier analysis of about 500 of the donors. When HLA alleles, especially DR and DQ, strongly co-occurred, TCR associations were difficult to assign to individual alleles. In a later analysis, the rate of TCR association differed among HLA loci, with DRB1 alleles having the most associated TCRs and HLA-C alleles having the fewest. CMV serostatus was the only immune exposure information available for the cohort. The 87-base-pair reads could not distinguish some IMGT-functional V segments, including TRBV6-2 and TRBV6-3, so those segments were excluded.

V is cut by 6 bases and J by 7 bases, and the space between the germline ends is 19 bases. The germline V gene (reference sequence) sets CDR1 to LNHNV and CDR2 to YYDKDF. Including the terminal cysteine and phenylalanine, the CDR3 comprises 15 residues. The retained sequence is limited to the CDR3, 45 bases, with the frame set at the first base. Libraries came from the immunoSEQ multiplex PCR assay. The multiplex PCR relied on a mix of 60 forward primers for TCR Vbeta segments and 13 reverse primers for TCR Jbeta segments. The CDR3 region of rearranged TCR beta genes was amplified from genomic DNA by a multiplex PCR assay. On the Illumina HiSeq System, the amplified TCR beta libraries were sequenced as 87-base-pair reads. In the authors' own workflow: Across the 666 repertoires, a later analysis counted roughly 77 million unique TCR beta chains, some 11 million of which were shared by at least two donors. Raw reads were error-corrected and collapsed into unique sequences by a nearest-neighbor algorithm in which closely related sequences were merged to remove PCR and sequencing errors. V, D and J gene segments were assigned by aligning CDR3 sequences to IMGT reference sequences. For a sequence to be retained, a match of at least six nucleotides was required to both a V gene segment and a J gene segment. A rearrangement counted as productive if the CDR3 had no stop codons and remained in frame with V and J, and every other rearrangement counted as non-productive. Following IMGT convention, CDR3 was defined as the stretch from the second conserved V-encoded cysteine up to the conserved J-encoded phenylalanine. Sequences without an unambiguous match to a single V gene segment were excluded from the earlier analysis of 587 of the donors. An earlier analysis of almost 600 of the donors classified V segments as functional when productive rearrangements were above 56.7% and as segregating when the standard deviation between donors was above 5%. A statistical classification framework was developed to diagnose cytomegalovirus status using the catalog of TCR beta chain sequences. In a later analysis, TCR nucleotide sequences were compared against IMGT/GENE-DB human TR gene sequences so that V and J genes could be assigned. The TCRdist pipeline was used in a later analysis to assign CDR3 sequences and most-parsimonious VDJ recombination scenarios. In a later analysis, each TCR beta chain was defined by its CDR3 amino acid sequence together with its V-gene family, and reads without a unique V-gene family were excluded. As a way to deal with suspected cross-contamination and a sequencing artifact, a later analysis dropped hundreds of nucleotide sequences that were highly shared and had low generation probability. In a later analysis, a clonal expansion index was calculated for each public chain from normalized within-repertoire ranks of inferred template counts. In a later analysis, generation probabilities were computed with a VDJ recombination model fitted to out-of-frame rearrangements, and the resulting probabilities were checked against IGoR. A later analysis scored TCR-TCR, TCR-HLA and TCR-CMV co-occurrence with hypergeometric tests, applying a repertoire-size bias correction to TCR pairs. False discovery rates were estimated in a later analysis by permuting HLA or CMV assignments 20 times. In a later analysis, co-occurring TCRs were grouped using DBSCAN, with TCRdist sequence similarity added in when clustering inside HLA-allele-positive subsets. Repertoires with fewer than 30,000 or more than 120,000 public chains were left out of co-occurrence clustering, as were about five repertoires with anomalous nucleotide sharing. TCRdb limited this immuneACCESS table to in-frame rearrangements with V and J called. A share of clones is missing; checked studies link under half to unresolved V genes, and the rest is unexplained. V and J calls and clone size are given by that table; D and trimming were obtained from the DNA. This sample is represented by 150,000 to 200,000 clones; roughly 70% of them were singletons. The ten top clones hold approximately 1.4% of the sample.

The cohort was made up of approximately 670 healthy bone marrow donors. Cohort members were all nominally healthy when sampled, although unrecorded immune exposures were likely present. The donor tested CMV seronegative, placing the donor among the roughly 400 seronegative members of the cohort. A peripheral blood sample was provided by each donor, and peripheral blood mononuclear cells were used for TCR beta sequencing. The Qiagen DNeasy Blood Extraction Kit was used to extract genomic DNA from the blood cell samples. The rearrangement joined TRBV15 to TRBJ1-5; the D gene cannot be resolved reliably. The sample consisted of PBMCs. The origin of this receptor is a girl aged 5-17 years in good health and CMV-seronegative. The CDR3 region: CATSLGYSREQPQHF. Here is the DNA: TGTGCCACCAGTCTCGGTTATTCGCGGGAGCAGCCCCAGCATTTT.